The sequence of this T cell receptor beta chain was determined in a study of shared clonotypes between healthy human individuals. Notes on the study in general: Estimated richness was generally greater in naive than memory subsets. Relative to their counterparts shared across all four donors, non-shared clonotypes exhibited diminished generation probabilities.

CDR1 is KGHSH, CDR2 LQKENI, per germline. This CDR3 is built from 13 residues. V was cut by 5 bases and J by 2 bases, with 9 bases left in between. Generated by immunoSEQ multiplex PCR, the TCRdb table keeps only in-frame clones and is missing some. The sample carries around 200,000 clones, 65% to 80% recorded once. This clone was detected only a few times. The antigen is unknown. Other DNA sequences within the sample encode an identical CDR3. The sample taken for sequencing was memory CD4+ T cells sorted from blood. The sample's subset: CD45RA-negative fraction. The chain is built from TRBV18 and TRBJ1-1, with D unclear. The sequence came from a man aged 25-45 years in good health. The CDR3 coding sequence is TGTGCCAGCTCAAGAGACATAAACACTGAAGCTTTCTTT. This codes for CASSRDINTEAFF.